This T cell receptor (beta chain) was found in a study of post-analysis software for immune sequencing data. In the study overall: Relapsing-remitting, secondary progressive and progressive-relapsing courses of multiple sclerosis were included. Whole-study results and caveats: The five TRBV segments detected at higher frequency in patients than in controls included TRBV5-6, TRBV5-1 and TRBV20-1.

Germline assignment: CDR1 SGHRS and CDR2 YFSETQ. The V segment lost 4 bases and the J segment 2 bases; nucleotides outside the gene matches: 6. CDR3 length: 15 amino acids. In the case of this clonotype: What it binds is not known. This may arise from a read error, as a much more abundant clone is one base away.

Presence of unique molecular identifiers characterized the TCR beta cDNA libraries. Starting from roughly 1 to 10 million T cells, the study yielded about 490,000 cDNA molecules. TCRdb reanalysed the PCR reads using MiXCR and keeps one entry per CDR3 protein. The data show approximately 260,000 distinct CDR3 sequences, 35% to 45% seen once. The TCR sequence derives from a girl aged 10-17 years with multiple sclerosis. The J gene is TRBJ2-7, the V gene TRBV5-1; 10 nucleotides align to TRBD2. The sequencing input was blood. CDR3 region: CASSQRAGGPYEQYF. CDR3 nucleotides: TGCGCCAGCAGCCAACGAGCGGGGGGGCCCTACGAGCAGTACTTC.